A single sample is the source of the 18 T cell receptor beta chains below, sequenced in a study of T cell clones after liver transplantation. Repertoires were generated with immunoSEQ multiplex PCR, while TCRdb's copy carries only in-frame clones and drops some. The data hold about 72,000 clones, with more than 75% observed a single time. Sequenced here: CD4+ T cells from blood, sampled before liver transplant. These receptors were taken from a human donor who received a liver transplant.

This chain uses TRBV9 with TRBJ2-1; 13 bases agree with TRBD2. CDR1 SGDLS and CDR2 YYNGEE come from the germline V gene. The trim removed 7 bases at V and 7 bases at J, leaving 2 bases unmatched. The CDR3 loop spans 13 amino acids. The CDR3 nucleotides read TGTGCCAGCGGACTAGCGGGAGCAAATGAGCAGTTCTTC. Its translation is CASGLAGANEQFF.

The V call is TRBV9, the J call TRBJ2-1, with D perhaps matching TRBD2 (5 bases). Looked up from germline, CDR1 is SGDLS and CDR2 is YYNGEE. The CDR3 has 12 residues. The V and J ends lost 0 bases and 9 bases respectively, with 7 bases between them. In nucleotides, the CDR3 is TGTGCCAGCAGCGTAGTCGCGGGTGAGCAGTTCTTC. The encoded protein is CASSVVAGEQFF. The full variable domain, completed using reference TRBV9 and TRBJ2-1, is DSGVTQTPKHLITATGQRVTLRCSPRSGDLSVYWYQQSLDQGLQFLIQYYNGEERAKGNILERFSAQQFPDLHSELNLSSLELGDSALYFCASSVVAGEQFFGPGTRLTVL.

Sample share makes this clone medium-sized (0.01 to 0.1%). The chain uses TRBV27 and TRBJ1-3; D remains ambiguous. CDR3 length: 14 residues. The germline CDR1 and CDR2 sequences are MNHEY and SMNVEV (reference sequence). The V gene lost 5 bases and the J gene lost 2 bases, with 10 bases spanning the gap. This CDR3 reads CASSPTTPGNTIYF. The DNA of the CDR3 is TGTGCCAGCAGTCCAACGACACCTGGAAACACCATATATTTT.

This clone has a handful of counts. The J gene is TRBJ2-7, the V gene TRBV5-1; 11 nucleotides line up with TRBD2. Trimming cost V 4 bases and J 2 bases; bases outside gene matches: 2. Germline assignment: CDR1 SGHRS and CDR2 YFSETQ. This CDR3 spans 14 amino acids. The CDR3: CASSSSGGAYEQYF. The CDR3 DNA sequence: TGCGCCAGCAGCAGTAGCGGGGGGGCCTACGAGCAGTACTTC. The full variable domain, with the rest looked up from reference TRBV5-1 and TRBJ2-7, is KAGVTQTPRYLIKTRGQQVTLSCSPISGHRSVSWYQQTPGQGLQFLFEYFSETQRNKGNFPGRFSGRQFSNSRSEMNVSTLELGDSALYLCASSSSGGAYEQYFGPGTRLTVT.

The V gene is TRBV7-3, the J gene TRBJ1-1, with D perhaps TRBD1 (6 bases). Trimming took off 5 bases at V and 1 base at J, with 14 bases between the two ends. The germline V gene encodes CDR1 SGHTA and CDR2 FQGTGA. This CDR3 is 15 amino acids long. In DNA, the CDR3 is TGTGCCAGCAGCCGGACAGATCGCCAGAACACTGAAGCTTTCTTT. Its protein product is CASSRTDRQNTEAFF.

This clone occurred once. V and J are TRBV28 and TRBJ2-7; 7 nucleotides line up with TRBD1. The germline CDR1 and CDR2 sequences are MDHEN and SYDVKM. This CDR3 comprises 13 residues. The J segment lost 6 bases and the V segment lost 4 bases, leaving 6 bases of the junction unmatched. CDR3 residues: CASSWDSPSEQYF. The CDR3 DNA sequence: TGTGCCAGCAGTTGGGACAGTCCCTCCGAGCAGTACTTC. Variable domain in full (rest from reference TRBV28 and TRBJ2-7): DVKVTQSSRYLVKRTGEKVFLECVQDMDHENMFWYRQDPGLGLRLIYFSYDVKMKEKGDIPEGYSVSREKKERFSLILESASTNQTSMYLCASSWDSPSEQYFGPGTRLTVT.

Comment on this clone: One end of the junction fails to match germline, which may point to a read error. The rearrangement joins TRBV7-2 to TRBJ1-2, with D uncertain. This CDR3 is 13 amino acids long. Germline V lookup: CDR1 SGHTA, CDR2 FQGNSA. For the CDR3, the DNA is TGTGCCAGCAGCTTAGTAGGGTTAGCCGACGTACTCTTC. Amino acids: CASSLVGLADVLF.

The chain carries TRBV11-1 and TRBJ2-2; 8 bases match TRBD2. Germline CDR1 reads SGHAT; CDR2 reads FQDESV (reference sequence). J lost 6 bases, V lost 7 bases, and 7 bases had no gene match. The CDR3 is 14 residues long. The CDR3 region is CASTHRGGAGELFF. The CDR3 DNA is TGTGCCAGCACCCACCGGGGGGGCGCCGGGGAGCTGTTTTTT. Together with reference TRBV11-1 and TRBJ2-2, the CDR3 gives the full variable domain: EAEVAQSPRYKITEKSQAVAFWCDPISGHATLYWYRQILGQGPELLVQFQDESVVDDSQLPKDRFSAERLKGVDSTLKIQPAELGDSAMYLCASTHRGGAGELFFGEGSRLTVL.

This clone was counted only a few times. CDR3 sequence reads: CASSLGRGQSYEQYF. The CDR3 region has the DNA TGTGCCAGCAGCTTAGGGCGGGGGCAGTCCTACGAGCAGTACTTC. The chain carries TRBV7-2 and TRBJ2-7; TRBD2 is a possible D gene (7 bases). CDR1 and CDR2 (germline): SGHTA, FQGNSA. The V gene lost 1 base and the J gene lost 1 base, with 11 bases spanning the gap. The CDR3 length is 15 residues.

The chain recombines TRBV9 with TRBJ2-5; D unclear. This CDR3 region has 14 residues. V dropped 0 bases and J dropped 1 base, with 7 bases sitting between them. Germline CDR1 is SGDLS and CDR2 is YYNGEE. CDR3 nucleotide sequence: TGTGCCAGCAGCGTAGATGACTCCCAAGAGACCCAGTACTTC. It specifies CASSVDDSQETQYF. Supplemented by reference TRBV9 and TRBJ2-5, the full variable domain reads DSGVTQTPKHLITATGQRVTLRCSPRSGDLSVYWYQQSLDQGLQFLIQYYNGEERAKGNILERFSAQQFPDLHSELNLSSLELGDSALYFCASSVDDSQETQYFGPGTRLLVL.

This chain joins TRBV7-2 and TRBJ2-1, with 10 bases fitting TRBD2. The germline V gene has CDR1 SGHTA and CDR2 FQGNSA. After removal of 3 bases from V and 9 bases from J, the junction contained 8 bases not matched to a gene. The CDR3 extends over 15 amino acids. Here the CDR3 DNA reads TGTGCCAGCAGCTTTAAAAGCGGGAGGGCCACTGAGCAGTTCTTC. This codes for CASSFKSGRATEQFF.

The chain carries TRBV14 and TRBJ2-1; D may be TRBD1 (5 bases). The CDR3 consists of 15 residues. Trimming cost V 0 bases and J 9 bases, with 15 bases left between them. The germline V gene encodes CDR1 SGHDN and CDR2 FVKESK. This chain's CDR3 is CASSQEVGAYGEQFF. The CDR3 region has the DNA TGTGCCAGCAGCCAAGAGGTAGGGGCGTATGGTGAGCAGTTCTTC. The full variable domain, rest sourced from reference TRBV14 and TRBJ2-1, is EAGVTQFPSHSVIEKGQTVTLRCDPISGHDNLYWYRRVMGKEIKFLLHFVKESKQDESGMPNNRFLAERTGGTYSTLKVQPAELEDSGVYFCASSQEVGAYGEQFFGPGTRLTVL.

The chain couples TRBV6-5 to TRBJ2-5, with D unclear. CDR3 size: 11 residues. Deletions cut 6 bases from V and 4 bases from J, with 6 bases between. CDR1 and CDR2 from the germline V gene are MNHEY and SVGAGI. Here the CDR3 DNA reads TGTGCCAGCAGGGCTCTAGAGACCCAGTACTTC. The encoded protein is CASRALETQYF.

The J gene is TRBJ2-3, the V gene TRBV6-4, with 7 bases aligning to TRBD1. This CDR3 region has 16 residues. Germline-derived CDR1 and CDR2 are MRHNA and SNTAGT. Trimming took 9 bases from V and 5 from J; bases not matched to a gene: 17. The CDR3 DNA sequence: TGTGCCAGTTTAGGTGTTACAGGGGATCAGGGAGATACGCAGTATTTT. As protein: CASLGVTGDQGDTQYF.

This clone was found once. This chain connects TRBV11-3 to TRBJ2-1; D unclear. Deletions cut 0 bases from V and 6 bases from J, with 3 bases between. The CDR3 covers 12 residues. In germline, CDR1 is SGHNT, CDR2 YENEEA. The CDR3 nucleotides are TGTGCCAGCAGCTTAGATTCCAATGAGCAGTTCTTC. Translated, it gives CASSLDSNEQFF.

This chain uses TRBV10-3 with TRBJ1-3, with D unresolved. Per germline, CDR1 ENHRY and CDR2 SYGVKD. The CDR3 is made up of 16 amino acids. V was cut by 5 bases and J by 2 bases, with 16 bases left in between. The CDR3 sequence is CAISSLLLPPGNTIYF. The CDR3 DNA reads TGTGCCATCAGTTCCCTCTTGCTCCCTCCTGGAAACACCATATATTTT.

This clone was seen only once. The rearrangement links TRBV7-2 to TRBJ2-7; TRBD2 matches at 16 bases. The V gene end was trimmed by 3 bases and the J gene end by 6 bases; junction bases not matched to a gene: 11. The CDR3 extends over 18 amino acids. CDR1 and CDR2 (germline): SGHTA, FQGNSA. CDR3: CASSFGTSGRGRIGEQYF. Written as DNA, the CDR3 is TGTGCCAGCAGCTTCGGGACTAGCGGGAGGGGGCGGATCGGCGAGCAGTACTTC.

The rearrangement joins TRBV18 to TRBJ1-4; a weak D match, TRBD1 (6 bases). Trimming left V 2 bases short and J 8 bases short, with 9 bases between. Germline V gene sequence: CDR1 KGHSH, CDR2 LQKENI. The CDR3 is made up of 13 amino acids. This CDR3 is CASSPNRDEKLFF. The CDR3 coding sequence is TGTGCCAGCTCACCAAACAGGGACGAAAAACTGTTTTTT.